The 18 T cell receptor beta chains listed next were all sequenced from one sample in a study of cytomegalovirus exposure and HLA in healthy donors. Libraries were prepared by immunoSEQ multiplex PCR; TCRdb keeps only in-frame clonotypes and omits some of them. Found here are over 200,000 clones, less than 95% of them singletons; the top ten hold around 3.1%. Sequenced input: PBMCs. These receptors came from a woman aged 30 to 39 in good health and CMV-seronegative.

In DNA, the CDR3 is TGTGCCAGTAGTCCCTGGACAGGGGGCGCGGGCGATCAGCCCCAGCATTTT. Its translation: CASSPWTGGAGDQPQHF. V gene TRBV19 combines with J gene TRBJ1-5; 11 nucleotides line up with TRBD1. CDR1 and CDR2 from the germline V gene are LNHDA and SQIVND (reference sequence). V lost 5 bases and J lost 5; bases outside the gene matches: 11. The CDR3 is made up of 17 amino acids.

J is TRBJ2-1 and V is TRBV28; D unclear. Trimming pared 5 bases from V and 4 bases from J, leaving 9 bases between. CDR1 and CDR2 from the germline V gene are MDHEN and SYDVKM. The length of the CDR3 is 13 residues. CDR3 sequence reads: CASSDHRYNEQFF. CDR3 nucleotide sequence: TGTGCCAGCAGTGACCACCGTTACAATGAGCAGTTCTTC.

The V call is TRBV2, the J call TRBJ2-5, with TRBD2 matching over 7 bases. Trimming at V came to 7 bases and at J to 4 bases, leaving 9 bases not matched to a gene. The CDR3 contains 14 residues. Germline values: CDR1 SNHLY, CDR2 FYNNEI. In DNA, the CDR3 is TGTGCCAGCACCCCGTGGGCGGGAGTAGAGACCCAGTACTTC. Amino acid sequence: CASTPWAGVETQYF.

This clone came up once. This chain uses TRBV28 with TRBJ2-7; weak D call: TRBD1 (6 bases). V lost 6 bases to trimming and J lost 4 bases, with 19 bases between them. Germline V lookup: CDR1 MDHEN, CDR2 SYDVKM. There are 15 residues in the CDR3. This CDR3 reads CASSNNREVGYEQYF. CDR3 nucleotides: TGTGCCAGCAGCAATAACAGGGAAGTTGGTTACGAGCAGTACTTC.

This clone was seen only once. V gene TRBV27 combines with J gene TRBJ1-2; TRBD1 is a possible D gene (6 bases). The V gene's germline CDR1 is MNHEY and CDR2 SMNVEV (reference sequence). The CDR3 length is 15 residues. Trimming pared 3 bases from V and 8 bases from J, leaving 19 bases between. The CDR3 DNA reads TGTGCCAGCAGTTTTTACAGGGACTTTTTTGGAGGCTACACCTTC. Protein: CASSFYRDFFGGYTF.

This chain links TRBV5-1 with TRBJ2-4; 16 bases map to TRBD2. The germline V gene has CDR1 SGHRS and CDR2 YFSETQ. The trim removed 4 bases at V and 1 base at J, leaving 2 bases unmatched. This CDR3 has 17 residues. The CDR3 DNA is TGCGCCAGCAGCGGGACTAGCGGGAGGGGTGCCAAAAACATTCAGTACTTC. It is translated as CASSGTSGRGAKNIQYF.

The chain couples TRBV29-1 to TRBJ2-7; 7 nucleotides match TRBD1. The CDR3 covers 13 residues. V shed 4 bases, J shed 2 bases, and the junction held 5 bases outside the gene matches. CDR1 and CDR2 (germline): SQVTM, ANQGSEA. CDR3 amino acids: CSVVRTGTYEQYF. The CDR3 nucleotides read TGCAGCGTTGTCCGGACAGGAACCTACGAGCAGTACTTC.

Note on this clone: Other DNA sequences from this sample encode an identical CDR3 as well. J is TRBJ1-5 and V is TRBV30; D unresolved. The V end lost 0 bases, the J end lost 4 bases, and 7 bases lay between the germline ends. CDR3 size: 13 residues. CDR1 and CDR2 from the germline V gene are GTSNPN and SVGIG (reference sequence). CDR3 in DNA: TGTGCCTGGAGTGTAGGCAGTAATCAGCCCCAGCATTTT. Translated, it gives CAWSVGSNQPQHF.

This sequence joins TRBV28 and TRBJ2-7, with 13 bases fitting TRBD2. The V gene end was trimmed by 5 bases and the J gene end by 6 bases; junction bases not matched to a gene: 7. This CDR3 is 15 amino acids long. The germline gives CDR1 MDHEN, CDR2 SYDVKM. CDR3 nucleotides: TGTGCCAGCAGTCTCCGGACTAGCGGGAGTACCGAGCAGTACTTC. The encoded protein is CASSLRTSGSTEQYF.

This clone appeared a single time. The CDR3 nucleotides read TGTGCCAGTAGTATCAGAGGAGGGCCCCAGCATTTT. It translates to CASSIRGGPQHF. The chain combines TRBV19 with TRBJ1-5; no reliable D call. The CDR3 covers 12 residues. Per the germline V gene, CDR1 is LNHDA and CDR2 is SQIVND (reference sequence). Trimming removed 3 bases at V and 9 bases at J, with 9 bases between.

The V gene is TRBV9, the J gene TRBJ2-2, with D tentatively TRBD2 (7 bases). V lost 4 bases and J 0 bases, leaving 25 bases between the germline ends. Per germline, CDR1 SGDLS and CDR2 YYNGEE. This CDR3 region has 20 residues. CDR3 loop: CASSSSAGASPTSNTGELFF. CDR3 in DNA: TGTGCCAGCAGCTCATCGGCGGGGGCTAGTCCTACCTCGAACACCGGGGAGCTGTTTTTT.

This clone was detected once. The chain carries TRBV29-1 and TRBJ2-4; D unclear. The CDR3 spans 12 residues. Trimming shortened V by 0 bases and J by 13 bases, and 13 bases separated the two germline ends. Germline values: CDR1 SQVTM, CDR2 ANQGSEA. The CDR3: CSVEDTLGLQYF. The CDR3 nucleotides read TGCAGCGTTGAAGATACCCTAGGGCTCCAGTACTTC.

This clone has just one count. The J gene is TRBJ2-5, the V gene TRBV2, with no clear D. The germline gives CDR1 SNHLY, CDR2 FYNNEI. This CDR3 spans 14 amino acids. The V end was cut by 1 base, the J end by 9 bases, with 15 bases between. The CDR3 nucleotides are TGTGCCAGCAGTGAAGGGGCCCTCTTCGTGGCCCAGTACTTC. It codes for CASSEGALFVAQYF. The variable domain in full, with the rest retrieved from reference TRBV2 and TRBJ2-5, is EPEVTQTPSHQVTQMGQEVILRCVPISNHLYFYWYRQILGQKVEFLVSFYNNEISEKSEIFDDQFSVERPDGSNFTLKIRSTKLEDSAMYFCASSEGALFVAQYFGPGTRLLVL.

The rearrangement links TRBV6-6 to TRBJ2-7, with 9 bases aligning to TRBD1. Trimming took 6 bases from V and 2 from J; bases not matched to a gene: 5. This CDR3 is 14 amino acids long. The germline V gene has CDR1 MNHNY and CDR2 SVGAGI (reference sequence). CDR3 nucleotides: TGTGCCAGCAGCACCCGGGACAGGGCCTACGAGCAGTACTTC. It is translated as CASSTRDRAYEQYF.

J is TRBJ2-5 and V is TRBV29-1; D remains unclear. V was cut by 2 bases and J by 3 bases, with 7 bases left in between. This CDR3 is 12 amino acids long. From germline, CDR1 is SQVTM and CDR2 ANQGSEA. The CDR3: CSVESQEETQYF. CDR3 bases: TGCAGCGTTGAAAGTCAAGAAGAGACCCAGTACTTC. The full variable domain, its missing parts supplied by reference TRBV29-1 and TRBJ2-5, is SAVISQKPSRDICQRGTSLTIQCQVDSQVTMMFWYRQQPGQSLTLIATANQGSEATYESGFVIDKFPISRPNLTFSTLTVSNMSPEDSSIYLCSVESQEETQYFGPGTRLLVL.

The chain joins TRBV27 to TRBJ2-4; D is ambiguous. This CDR3 spans 14 amino acids. The V end was cut by 3 bases, the J end by 0 bases, with 6 bases between. Germline V gene sequence: CDR1 MNHEY, CDR2 SMNVEV (reference sequence). CDR3: CASSFWGAKNIQYF. In DNA form, the CDR3 reads TGTGCCAGCAGTTTCTGGGGAGCCAAAAACATTCAGTACTTC.

This clone was recorded a few times. The gene calls are TRBV6-1 and TRBJ2-3; D ambiguous. Germline values: CDR1 MNHNS, CDR2 SASEGT. This CDR3 contains 16 residues. Deletions cut 0 bases from V and 2 bases from J, with 12 bases between. The CDR3 region has the DNA TGTGCCAGCAGTGAAGCCCCCGCGCTGATCACAGATACGCAGTATTTT. It translates to CASSEAPALITDTQYF.

This sequence joins TRBV5-6 and TRBJ2-5, with TRBD1 matching over 7 bases. Germline assignment: CDR1 SGHDT and CDR2 YYEEEE. CDR3 size: 14 residues. Losses at the gene ends were 4 bases for V and 1 base for J; bases not matched to a gene: 4. CDR3 nucleotide sequence: TGTGCCAGCAGCGCCCACAGGGGCCAAGAGACCCAGTACTTC. Translated: CASSAHRGQETQYF. Drawing the rest from reference TRBV5-6 and TRBJ2-5, the complete variable domain is DAGVTQSPTHLIKTRGQQVTLRCSPKSGHDTVSWYQQALGQGPQFIFQYYEEEERQRGNFPDRFSGHQFPNYSSELNVNALLLGDSALYLCASSAHRGQETQYFGPGTRLLVL.